This T cell receptor beta chain was identified during a study of T cells in women clearing cervical HPV infection. Study-wide context: Case blood drawn at lesion detection; control blood after infection cleared.

Only in-frame clones appear in the TCRdb table, and some are missing; sequencing was by immunoSEQ multiplex PCR. The sample table includes some 20,000 clones. This receptor was taken from a woman between 18 and 69 years old with a cervical HPV16 infection that either progressed to CIN3+ or cleared (not recorded which). The sample was blood buffy coat.

CDR3 bases read: TGTGCCAGCAGTTACTCCTTGCTAACCACTAACTATGGC. This gives the protein CASSYSLLTTNYG. The whole CDR3 is CASSYSLLTTNYGYTF. The chain employs TRBV6-2 or TRBV6-3 and TRBJ1-2; D not certain. The read terminates 3 residues ahead of where the CDR3 ends, so the germline J gene completes it. This CDR3 is built from 16 residues. Trimming removed 0 bases from V and 0 bases from J, with 11 bases in between. CDR1 is MNHEY, CDR2 SVGEGT, per germline.